This section outlines one T cell receptor (beta chain) sequence together with its context. Its antigen is still unknown. This same CDR3 is encoded by further DNA sequences in the sample. V was cut by 1 base and J by 2 bases, with 5 bases left in between. The CDR3 length is 14 residues. Germline CDR1 is KGHSH and CDR2 is LQKENI. These data belong to a study of shared clonotypes between healthy human individuals. Every subset had its genomic DNA shared out evenly among several immunoSEQ plates. Clones were read by immunoSEQ multiplex PCR, and TCRdb kept only the in-frame ones, dropping some. Found here are about 2.4 million clones, more than 85% of them singletons; the top ten hold roughly 0.36%. The study's findings and limits: Naive subsets generally had larger estimated richness than memory subsets. Rarefaction curves obtained for sorted subsets showed sequencing incomplete despite large depth.

This TCR was recovered from a man in his late teens or twenties in good health. Some clones in this sample may be carry-over from other donors' samples. The sequenced sample consisted of naive CD4+ T cells from PBMCs. Indicated subset: CD45RA+ positively selected. The V gene is TRBV18, the J gene TRBJ1-4; a possible D gene is TRBD1 (5 bases). This CDR3 is CASSPQGTNEKLFF. CDR3 coding DNA: TGTGCCAGCTCACCACAGGGGACTAATGAAAAACTGTTTTTT.